This T cell receptor (beta chain) was identified in a study of blood T cell repertoires in COVID-19 (dated by TCRdb to 2020 to 2022). In terms of the full investigation: Samples from collaborators originated in the United States, Italy and Spain and spanned both the acute and convalescent phases of COVID-19. Nearly every sample came with metadata listing a de-identified subject ID, COVID-19 status, age in years and sex. The repertoires were released in a freely available public database meant as a resource for research on the immune response to SARS-CoV-2. Samples came from the ongoing ImmuneRACE study (first 160 participants) plus 1,254 subjects from 6 global collaborators. Where available, HLA class I and class II types were taken from metadata supplied by the sample provider and were not determined by assay-based typing. The dataset comprised deeply sampled blood TCRbeta repertoires from subjects exposed to, actively infected with, or recovered from COVID-19. The prospective study material was composed of cDNA or gDNA derived from T cells, B-cell-depleted T cells, or PBMCs. The full study reports these points: The amount of clinical and demographic metadata varied by source and participant and was provided uncurated.

V is cut back by 3 bases and J by 3 bases, with 2 bases in the junction unmatched. CDR3 length: 13 amino acids, cysteine to phenylalanine. The kept DNA is CDR3 alone, 39 bases in frame from the first base. The germline V gene encodes CDR1 GTSNPN and CDR2 SVGIG (reference sequence). The collaborating institutions used their own protocols to collect whole blood in K2EDTA tubes. Collaborator samples were shipped for TCRbeta analysis as frozen whole blood, isolated PBMCs, or DNA extracted from either sample type. TCRbeta CDR3 regions were amplified from genomic DNA by means of the immunoSEQ Assay, a bias-controlled multiplex PCR. The source study handled its data this way. Within the assay, amplification of reference gene primers was used to estimate how many nucleated cells each sample contained. To quantify the absolute abundance of each unique TCRbeta CDR3 rearrangement, sequence reads were collapsed and filtered. For each sample, productive Simpson clonality was calculated as the square root of Simpson's diversity index across productive rearrangements. TCRdb took this table from immuneACCESS and kept in-frame rearrangements with V and J called. Such tables lack part of the clones; where checked against another copy, unresolved V genes explain under half of the gap, and the rest is unexplained. The DNA gave D and trimming, while V, J and clone size come from that table. The sample table lists fewer than 200,000 clones, about 90% of them with a count of one. About a fifth of the sample is in the top ten clones.

Worth noting for this clone: Its antigen is not yet known. No base qualities exist here, and no much larger clone lies one base off it.

The clonotype originates from a man aged 70-80 years with active or convalescent COVID-19. Specimen: peripheral blood. The V gene is TRBV30 and the J gene is TRBJ2-3; 8 junctional bases match TRBD2. The CDR3: CAWSRGGTDTQYF. At the DNA level, the sequence is TGTGCCTGGAGCCGGGGGGGAACAGATACGCAGTATTTT. Reference TRBV30 and TRBJ2-3 genes cover what lies past the CDR3, so the full variable domain is SQTIHQWPATLVQPVGSPLSLECTVEGTSNPNLYWYRQAAGRGLQLLFYSVGIGQISSEVPQNLSASRPQDRQFILSSKKLLLSDSGFYLCAWSRGGTDTQYFGPGTRLTVL.